One sample yielded the 13 T cell receptor beta chains listed below, sequenced in a study of T cells in Graves' hyperthyroidism and ophthalmopathy (dated by TCRdb to the late 2010s). Library creation used multiplex PCR. The listed sequencing device is Illumina HiSeq 2000. The TCR beta CDR3 regions were amplified from the RNA transcripts. The first round of RT-PCR for the TCR CDR3 was performed with the HTBI primer set and the Qiagen OneStep RT-PCR kit. The public reads were run again by TCRdb, first through fastp at Q25 and then through MiXCR, and only productive beta chains were kept. When rows share a CDR3 protein, they turn into one entry using the most common DNA and genes. This sample has a few hundred thousand distinct CDR3 sequences in its table, and under 25% of those were observed once. Roughly 52% of the sample comes from the top ten. Sequences were obtained from blood. These receptors all come from a woman aged 45-60 years with Graves' hyperthyroidism.

This clonotype was seen at least ten times. In DNA form, the CDR3 reads TGTGCCAGCAGCCCGGCGGTGGGCCGGGACGAGCAGTACTTC. The encoded protein is CASSPAVGRDEQYF. The rearrangement links TRBV3-1 to TRBJ2-7; unclear D gene. Trimming pared 4 bases from V and 5 bases from J, leaving 15 bases between. Germline-derived CDR1 and CDR2 are LGHDT and YNNKEL (reference sequence). CDR3 length: 14 residues.

Only a few counts were recorded for this clonotype. This chain links TRBV3-1 with TRBJ2-1; D not resolved. Germline V gene data show CDR1 as LGHDT and CDR2 as YNNKEL (reference sequence). Trimming pared 2 bases from V and 10 bases from J, leaving 6 bases between. This CDR3 is built from 11 residues. CDR3 nucleotide sequence: TGTGCCAGCAGCCAAACCAAGGAGCAGTTCTTC. Amino acids: CASSQTKEQFF.

The chain carries TRBV19 and TRBJ1-5; possibly TRBD1 for D (5 bases). The CDR3 spans 14 residues. V was cut by 7 bases and J by 6 bases, with 16 bases left in between. Germline loops: CDR1 LNHDA, CDR2 SQIVND (reference sequence). The CDR3 DNA follows: TGTGCCAGTACTCCCGGACAAAGGAGTCAGCCCCAGCATTTT. Residues: CASTPGQRSQPQHF. The entire variable domain, with the rest obtained from reference TRBV19 and TRBJ1-5, is as follows: DGGITQSPKYLFRKEGQNVTLSCEQNLNHDAMYWYRQDPGQGLRLIYYSQIVNDFQKGDIAEGYSVSREKKESFPLTVTSAQKNPTAFYLCASTPGQRSQPQHFGDGTRLSIL.

This clonotype came up many times. V and J are TRBV3-1 and TRBJ2-2; TRBD1 might be the D (6 bases). The V gene's germline CDR1 is LGHDT and CDR2 YNNKEL (reference sequence). The V and J ends lost 1 base and 9 bases respectively, with 21 bases between them. CDR3 length: 17 amino acids. In nucleotides, the CDR3 is TGTGCCAGCAGCCAAGTTACAACCGGCAGGGGACCCCGGGAGCTGTTTTTT. This codes for CASSQVTTGRGPRELFF.

V and J are TRBV6-6 and TRBJ1-5, with D uncertain. Deletions cut 0 bases from V and 4 bases from J, with 13 bases between. The length of the CDR3 is 16 residues. CDR1 is MNHNY and CDR2 is SVGAGI in the germline V gene (reference sequence). As DNA, the CDR3 is TGTGCCAGCAGTTACTCGAGCTCCGCTGGAAATCAGCCCCAGCATTTT. Translation gives CASSYSSSAGNQPQHF.

The chain recombines TRBV6-1 with TRBJ1-4; the match to TRBD1 covers 10 bases. Unmatched junction bases numbered 4, after V lost 8 bases and J lost 7 bases. Germline V gene sequence: CDR1 MNHNS, CDR2 SASEGT. The length of the CDR3 is 13 residues. CDR3 sequence reads: CASLRDRGEKLFF. In DNA form, the CDR3 reads TGTGCCAGCCTCCGGGACAGGGGTGAAAAACTGTTTTTT.

The chain couples TRBV7-9 to TRBJ2-1, with D unresolved. V was shortened by 2 bases and J by 0 bases, with 11 bases between the two germline ends. The germline V gene has CDR1 SEHNR and CDR2 FQNEAQ (reference sequence). There are 16 residues in the CDR3. This CDR3 reads CASSLFARSSYNEQFF. In nucleotides, the CDR3 is TGTGCCAGCAGCTTATTCGCCAGGAGCTCCTACAATGAGCAGTTCTTC. The full variable domain, its missing parts supplied by reference TRBV7-9 and TRBJ2-1, is DTGVSQNPRHKITKRGQNVTFRCDPISEHNRLYWYRQTLGQGPEFLTYFQNEAQLEKSRLLSDRFSAERPKGSFSTLEIQRTEQGDSAMYLCASSLFARSSYNEQFFGPGTRLTVL.

This clonotype was found a few times. The germline gene is not matched at one end of the junction; a read error may be the cause. This rearrangement joins TRBV6-2 or TRBV6-3 to TRBJ2-3; a weak D match, TRBD1 (6 bases). This CDR3 comprises 14 residues. Per germline, CDR1 MNHEY and CDR2 SVGEGT. Here the CDR3 DNA reads TGTGCCAGCAGTGACTCAGGGGGCACAGATACGCAGTATTTT. Its translation: CASSDSGGTDTQYF.

This clonotype has ten or more counts. V and J are TRBV11-3 and TRBJ2-3; tentatively, D is TRBD2 (5 bases). CDR1 is SGHNT, CDR2 YENEEA, per germline. The CDR3 runs to 13 residues. Trimming stripped 3 bases from V and 2 bases from J, with 6 bases between. The CDR3 spells CASSFRDTDTQYF. The CDR3 coding sequence is TGTGCCAGCAGCTTTCGGGACACAGATACGCAGTATTTT.

CDR3 bases: TGTGCCAGCAGTGAAGGTTCAGGCTCTGGAAACACCATATATTTT. Its translation: CASSEGSGSGNTIYF. The V and J genes are TRBV6-1 and TRBJ1-3; D is ambiguous. The CDR3 runs 15 residues. V gave up 1 base and J gave up 0 bases, with 7 bases separating them. Germline V gives CDR1 MNHNS, CDR2 SASEGT.

This clonotype was seen ten or more times. The V call is TRBV6-6, the J call TRBJ1-1, with D perhaps matching TRBD1 (5 bases). CDR1 and CDR2 (germline): MNHNY, SVGAGI (reference sequence). The CDR3 extends over 15 amino acids. Trimming removed 0 bases from V and 4 bases from J, with 12 bases in between. The CDR3 spells CASSYSKRGGTEAFF. DNA of the CDR3: TGTGCCAGCAGTTACTCAAAAAGGGGAGGCACTGAAGCTTTCTTT.

The rearrangement links TRBV19 to TRBJ1-1; TRBD1 aligns across 8 bases. This CDR3 is built from 17 residues. The J segment lost 2 bases and the V segment lost 6 bases, leaving 14 bases of the junction unmatched. Per the germline V gene, CDR1 is LNHDA and CDR2 is SQIVND (reference sequence). CDR3 sequence: CASRAVTGEFLNTEAFF. CDR3 coding DNA: TGTGCCAGTAGAGCTGTGACAGGGGAGTTCTTAAACACTGAAGCTTTCTTT.

This clonotype was recorded at least ten times. The chain uses TRBV6-1 and TRBJ2-7; 7 bases agree with TRBD1. The CDR3 is 13 amino acids. The V and J ends lost 7 bases and 3 bases, in that order; junction bases with no gene match: 6. CDR1 MNHNS and CDR2 SASEGT come from the germline V gene. CDR3 coding DNA: TGTGCCAGCAACCTGGGACAGCTCTACGAGCAGTACTTC. Translated, it gives CASNLGQLYEQYF.